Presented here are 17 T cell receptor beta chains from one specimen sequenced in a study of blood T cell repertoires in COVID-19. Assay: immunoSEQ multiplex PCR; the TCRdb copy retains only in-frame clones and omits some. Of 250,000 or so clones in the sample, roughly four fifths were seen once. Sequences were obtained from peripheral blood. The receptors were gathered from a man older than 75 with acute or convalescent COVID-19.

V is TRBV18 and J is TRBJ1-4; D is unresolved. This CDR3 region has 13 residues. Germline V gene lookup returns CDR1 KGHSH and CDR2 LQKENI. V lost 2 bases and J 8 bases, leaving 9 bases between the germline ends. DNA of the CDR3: TGTGCCAGCTCACCATCAGCAGGCGAAAAACTGTTTTTT. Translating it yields CASSPSAGEKLFF.

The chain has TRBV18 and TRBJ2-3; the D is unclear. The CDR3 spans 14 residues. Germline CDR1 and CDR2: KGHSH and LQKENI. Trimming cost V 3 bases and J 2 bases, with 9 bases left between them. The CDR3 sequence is CASSPSHVTDTQYF. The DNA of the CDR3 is TGTGCCAGCTCACCTAGCCACGTCACAGATACGCAGTATTTT.

This CDR3 is CATSRRGTGGNTIYF. Written as DNA, the CDR3 is TGTGCCACCAGCAGACGCGGGACAGGAGGGAACACCATATATTTT. The rearrangement joins TRBV15 to TRBJ1-3, with 8 nucleotides matching TRBD1. This CDR3 comprises 15 residues. The V segment lost 2 bases and the J segment 7 bases; nucleotides outside the gene matches: 7. The V gene's germline CDR1 is LNHNV and CDR2 YYDKDF (reference sequence).

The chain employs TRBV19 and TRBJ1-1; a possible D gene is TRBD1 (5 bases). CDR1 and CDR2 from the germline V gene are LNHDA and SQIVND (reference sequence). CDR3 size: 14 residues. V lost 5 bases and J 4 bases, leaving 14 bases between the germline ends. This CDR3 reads CASSPTWGGTEAFF. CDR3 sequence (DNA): TGTGCCAGTAGTCCTACATGGGGGGGCACTGAAGCTTTCTTT.

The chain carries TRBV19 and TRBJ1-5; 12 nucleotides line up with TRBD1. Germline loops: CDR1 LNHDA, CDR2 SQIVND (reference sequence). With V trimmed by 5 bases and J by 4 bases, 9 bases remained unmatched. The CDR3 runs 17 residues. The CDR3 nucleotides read TGTGCCAGTAGTGCCGCCGGGACAGGGGGCTCTAATCAGCCCCAGCATTTT. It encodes CASSAAGTGGSNQPQHF.

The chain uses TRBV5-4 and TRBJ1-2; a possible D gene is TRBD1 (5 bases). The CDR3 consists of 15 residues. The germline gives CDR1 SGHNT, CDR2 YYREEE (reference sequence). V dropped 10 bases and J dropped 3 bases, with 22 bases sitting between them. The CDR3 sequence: CACHRDSGRDYGYTF. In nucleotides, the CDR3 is TGTGCCTGCCACCGGGACTCCGGTCGTGACTATGGCTACACCTTC.

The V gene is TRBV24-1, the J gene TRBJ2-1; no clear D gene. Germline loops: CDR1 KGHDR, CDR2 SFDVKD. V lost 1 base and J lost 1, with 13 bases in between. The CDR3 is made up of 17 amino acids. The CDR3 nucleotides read TGTGCCACCAGTGATTTTTCAACGATCGGTTCCTACAATGAGCAGTTCTTC. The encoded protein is CATSDFSTIGSYNEQFF.

CDR3 residues: CASSIDRDTQYF. CDR3 nucleotides: TGTGCCAGTAGTATAGACCGTGATACGCAGTATTTT. V gene TRBV19 combines with J gene TRBJ2-3; D unresolved. The CDR3 is 12 amino acids. Trimming left V 0 bases short and J 6 bases short, with 4 bases between. Germline V CDR1 and CDR2: LNHDA, SQIVND (reference sequence).

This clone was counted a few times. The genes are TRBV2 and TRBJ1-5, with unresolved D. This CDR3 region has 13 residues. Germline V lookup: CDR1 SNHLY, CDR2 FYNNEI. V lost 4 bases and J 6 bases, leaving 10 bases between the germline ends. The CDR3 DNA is TGTGCCAGCAGTGTTGTGGGAGGTCAGCCCCAGCATTTT. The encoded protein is CASSVVGGQPQHF.

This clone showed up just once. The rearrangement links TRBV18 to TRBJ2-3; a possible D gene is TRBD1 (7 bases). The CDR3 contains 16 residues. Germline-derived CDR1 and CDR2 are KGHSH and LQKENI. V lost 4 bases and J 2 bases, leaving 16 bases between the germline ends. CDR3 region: CASSHRTGGATDTQYF. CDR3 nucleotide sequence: TGTGCCAGCTCACACCGGACAGGAGGGGCCACAGATACGCAGTATTTT. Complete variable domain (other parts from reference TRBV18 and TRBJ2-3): NAGVMQNPRHLVRRRGQEARLRCSPMKGHSHVYWYRQLPEEGLKFMVYLQKENIIDESGMPKERFSAEFPKEGPSILRIQQVVRGDSAAYFCASSHRTGGATDTQYFGPGTRLTVL.

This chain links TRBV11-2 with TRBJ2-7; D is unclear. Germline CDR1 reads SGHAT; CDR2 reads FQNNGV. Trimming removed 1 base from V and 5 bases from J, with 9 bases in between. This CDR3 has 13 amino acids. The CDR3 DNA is TGTGCCAGCAGCTTAGGACAAGTCCACGAGCAGTACTTC. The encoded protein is CASSLGQVHEQYF. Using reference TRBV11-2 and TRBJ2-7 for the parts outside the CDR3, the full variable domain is EAGVAQSPRYKIIEKRQSVAFWCNPISGHATLYWYQQILGQGPKLLIQFQNNGVVDDSQLPKDRFSAERLKGVDSTLKIQPAKLEDSAVYLCASSLGQVHEQYFGPGTRLTVT.

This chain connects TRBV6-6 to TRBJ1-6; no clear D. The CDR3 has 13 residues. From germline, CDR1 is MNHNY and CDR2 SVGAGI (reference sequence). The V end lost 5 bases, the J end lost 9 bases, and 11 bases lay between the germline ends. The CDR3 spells CASSPASGSPLHF. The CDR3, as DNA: TGTGCCAGCAGTCCAGCTTCAGGTTCACCCCTCCACTTT.

In DNA, the CDR3 is TGTGCCAGCAGTTTGTCCCGGCCTAGCTATGGCTACACCTTC. Translation: CASSLSRPSYGYTF. J is TRBJ1-2 and V is TRBV28; D remains unclear. This CDR3 contains 14 residues. CDR1 MDHEN and CDR2 SYDVKM come from the germline V gene. Trimming pared 3 bases from V and 4 bases from J, leaving 12 bases between.

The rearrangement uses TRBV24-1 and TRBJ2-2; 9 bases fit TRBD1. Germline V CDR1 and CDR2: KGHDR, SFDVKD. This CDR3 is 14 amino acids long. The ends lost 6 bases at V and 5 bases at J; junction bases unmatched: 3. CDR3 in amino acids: CATSYRGQTGELFF. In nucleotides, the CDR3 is TGTGCCACCAGTTACAGGGGGCAAACCGGGGAGCTGTTTTTT.

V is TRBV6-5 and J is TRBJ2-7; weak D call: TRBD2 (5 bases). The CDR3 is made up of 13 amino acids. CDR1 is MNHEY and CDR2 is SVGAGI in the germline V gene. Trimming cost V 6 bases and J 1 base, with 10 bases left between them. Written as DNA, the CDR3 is TGTGCCAGCAGCGCTGCGGGTTCCTACGAGCAGTACTTC. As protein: CASSAAGSYEQYF.

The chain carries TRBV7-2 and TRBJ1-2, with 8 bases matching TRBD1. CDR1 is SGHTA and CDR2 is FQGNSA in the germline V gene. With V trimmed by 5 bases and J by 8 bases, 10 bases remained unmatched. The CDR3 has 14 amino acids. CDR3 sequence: CASSTQDRVQGYTF. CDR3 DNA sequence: TGTGCCAGCAGCACACAGGACAGGGTTCAAGGCTACACCTTC. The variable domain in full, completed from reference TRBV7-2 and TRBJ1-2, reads GAGVSQSPSNKVTEKGKDVELRCDPISGHTALYWYRQSLGQGLEFLIYFQGNSAPDKSGLPSDRFSAERTGGSVSTLTIQRTQQEDSAVYLCASSTQDRVQGYTFGSGTRLTVV.

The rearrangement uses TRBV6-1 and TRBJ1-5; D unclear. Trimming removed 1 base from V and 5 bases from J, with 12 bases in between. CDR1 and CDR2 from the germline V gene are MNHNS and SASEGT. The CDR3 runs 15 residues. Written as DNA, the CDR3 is TGTGCCAGCAGTGAAGGGGTGGCGGGGTATCAGCCCCAGCATTTT. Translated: CASSEGVAGYQPQHF.